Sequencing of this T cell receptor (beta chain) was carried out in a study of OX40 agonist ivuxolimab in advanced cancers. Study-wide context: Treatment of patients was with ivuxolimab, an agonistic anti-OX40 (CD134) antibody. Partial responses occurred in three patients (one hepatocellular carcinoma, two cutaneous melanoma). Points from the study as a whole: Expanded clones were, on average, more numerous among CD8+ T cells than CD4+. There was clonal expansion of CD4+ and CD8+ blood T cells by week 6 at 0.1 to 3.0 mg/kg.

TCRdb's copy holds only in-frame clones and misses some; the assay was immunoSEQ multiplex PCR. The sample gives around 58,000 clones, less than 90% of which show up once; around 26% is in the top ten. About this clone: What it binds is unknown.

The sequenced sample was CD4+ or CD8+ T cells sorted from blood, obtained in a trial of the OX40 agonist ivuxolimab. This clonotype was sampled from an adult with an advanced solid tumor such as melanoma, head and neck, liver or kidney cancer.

The CDR3 loop is CASSYSDKGLEQYF. DNA of the CDR3: TGTGCCAGCAGTTACTCGGACAAGGGGCTCGAGCAGTACTTC. This chain joins TRBV6-6 and TRBJ2-7, with D perhaps TRBD1 (5 bases). Germline assignment: CDR1 MNHNY and CDR2 SVGAGI (reference sequence). The CDR3 loop spans 14 amino acids. Between the trimmed V and J ends, which lost 0 bases and 6 bases, there was a span of 12 bases.